This TCR beta chain was recorded in a study of early T cells in non-severe SARS-CoV-2 infection. The wider study: Sequencing input comprised bulk RNA from unsorted whole blood; chain pairing was not available. Overall study results and limits: The matching step, a VDJdb search, favored anti-spike CD8 responses and missed private and CD4 specificities.

Individual cDNA molecules received unique molecular identifiers during library preparation. TCRdb analysed the 5' RACE reads with MiXCR anew, one entry per CDR3 protein. The sample has about 80,000 distinct CDR3 sequences, 4.5% to 6% seen once; the top ten hold approximately 7.4%. This clonotype was counted ten times or more. The antigen remains undetermined. The clonotype comes from an adult who was a healthcare worker with PCR-confirmed SARS-CoV-2 infection or an uninfected control (not recorded which). Sequences were derived from whole blood, sampled at baseline.

The CDR3 protein is CASSPPIYSGTYNEQFF. In DNA form, the CDR3 reads TGTGCCAGCAGTCCACCCATCTACAGCGGGACCTACAATGAGCAGTTCTTC. The rearrangement uses TRBV27 and TRBJ2-1; 7 nucleotides match TRBD2. The CDR3 extends over 17 amino acids. Germline trimming cut 5 bases from V and 2 bases from J; bases unmatched to any gene: 12. The germline gives CDR1 MNHEY, CDR2 SMNVEV (reference sequence).